A single sample gave rise to the 13 T cell receptor beta chains below, sequenced in a study of early T cells in non-severe SARS-CoV-2 infection. In TCRdb, the 5' RACE reads were re-called with MiXCR into one record per CDR3 protein. The sample shows about 130,000 distinct CDR3 sequences, about 16% of them seen only once. Material for sequencing was whole blood. Receptor source: an adult who was a healthcare worker with PCR-confirmed SARS-CoV-2 infection or an uninfected control (not recorded which).

This clonotype was recorded a few times. The rearrangement uses TRBV12-3 or TRBV12-4 and TRBJ2-2; D unclear. V gave up 5 bases and J gave up 5 bases, with 9 bases separating them. This CDR3 is 13 amino acids long. In nucleotides, the CDR3 is TGTGCCAGCAGTACCTTGGGAACCGGGGAGCTGTTTTTT. Protein: CASSTLGTGELFF.

Concerning this clonotype itself: This clone may be a read error of a much larger clone one base away. The chain links TRBV7-9 to TRBJ1-6; D is uncertain. The CDR3 sequence is 14 residues long. The V and J ends lost 3 bases and 8 bases respectively, with 11 bases between them. The germline gives CDR1 SEHNR, CDR2 FQNEAQ (reference sequence). The CDR3 nucleotides are TGTGCCAGCAGCTTGGGAGAGAAAGATTCACCCCTCCACTTT. This sequence encodes CASSLGEKDSPLHF. The full variable domain, with the rest looked up from reference TRBV7-9 and TRBJ1-6, is DTGVSQNPRHKITKRGQNVTFRCDPISEHNRLYWYRQTLGQGPEFLTYFQNEAQLEKSRLLSDRFSAERPKGSFSTLEIQRTEQGDSAMYLCASSLGEKDSPLHFGNGTRLTVT.

CDR3 sequence: CASRRADEKLFF. The DNA for the CDR3 is TGTGCCAGCCGACGGGCCGATGAAAAACTGTTTTTT. The chain recombines TRBV12-3 or TRBV12-4 with TRBJ1-4; the D is unclear. The CDR3 consists of 12 residues. V lost 8 bases and J 6 bases, leaving 10 bases between the germline ends.

The chain couples TRBV6-1 to TRBJ1-5, with D possibly matching TRBD1 (6 bases). V shed 5 bases and J shed 1 base, with 9 bases lying between them. CDR1 and CDR2 from the germline V gene are MNHNS and SASEGT. The CDR3 extends over 14 amino acids. CDR3 sequence reads: CASSSTGSNQPQHF. Here the CDR3 DNA reads TGTGCCAGCAGTTCGACAGGCAGCAATCAGCCCCAGCATTTT.

This clonotype showed up many times. The chain employs TRBV6-1 and TRBJ1-1; tentative D call: TRBD1 (6 bases). The germline gives CDR1 MNHNS, CDR2 SASEGT. The CDR3 runs 14 residues. The ends were cut back, 4 bases at V and 5 bases at J, with 14 bases in the middle. Written as DNA, the CDR3 is TGTGCCAGCAGTGCGACAGGAATAAAAACTGAAGCTTTCTTT. This gives the protein CASSATGIKTEAFF.

The genes are TRBV12-3 or TRBV12-4 and TRBJ2-5; D not resolved. The CDR3 is 13 residues long. V was cut by 5 bases and J by 1 base, with 8 bases left in between. In DNA, the CDR3 is TGTGCCAGCAGTCCAACGAGCCAAGAGACCCAGTACTTC. Protein: CASSPTSQETQYF.

The chain uses TRBV7-8 and TRBJ2-2, with no clear D. Germline CDR1 and CDR2: SGHVS and FQNEAQ. V was cut by 4 bases and J by 2 bases, with 5 bases left in between. The CDR3 covers 13 residues. This chain's CDR3 is CASSSRNTGELFF. The CDR3 region has the DNA TGTGCCAGCAGCTCGCGAAACACCGGGGAGCTGTTTTTT.

The rearrangement joins TRBV7-9 to TRBJ2-2, with D tentatively TRBD2 (6 bases). The CDR3 consists of 16 residues. CDR1 SEHNR and CDR2 FQNEAQ come from the germline V gene (reference sequence). Trimming cost V 5 bases and J 7 bases, with 20 bases left between them. The CDR3 protein is CASSPSGGRSGGELFF. The CDR3 DNA is TGTGCCAGCAGCCCAAGCGGTGGGAGGTCCGGCGGGGAGCTGTTTTTT.

The sample holds a few counts of this clonotype. The gene calls are TRBV5-1 and TRBJ2-5; D unclear. Germline CDR1 SGHRS, CDR2 YFSETQ. There are 14 residues in the CDR3. V was shortened by 1 base and J by 1 base, with 8 bases between the two germline ends. The CDR3 DNA follows: TGCGCCAGCAGCTTGCAAGGGTTCCAAGAGACCCAGTACTTC. Translating gives CASSLQGFQETQYF.

The CDR3 coding sequence is TGTGCCAGCAGCCCGCGGGACAGGGGATGGGACACCATATATTTT. This encodes CASSPRDRGWDTIYF. The V and J genes are TRBV7-2 and TRBJ1-3; the match to TRBD1 covers 10 bases. The V gene end was trimmed by 5 bases and the J gene end by 8 bases; junction bases not matched to a gene: 9. Germline V lookup: CDR1 SGHTA, CDR2 FQGNSA. The CDR3 runs 15 residues. Variable domain in full (rest from reference TRBV7-2 and TRBJ1-3): GAGVSQSPSNKVTEKGKDVELRCDPISGHTALYWYRQSLGQGLEFLIYFQGNSAPDKSGLPSDRFSAERTGGSVSTLTIQRTQQEDSAVYLCASSPRDRGWDTIYFGEGSWLTVV.

In DNA, the CDR3 is TGTGCCAGCAGTTCCTTCGGGACAGGCGGCTACGAGCAGTACTTC. Its protein product is CASSSFGTGGYEQYF. This sequence joins TRBV27 and TRBJ2-7, with 8 bases identical to TRBD1. Germline CDR1 and CDR2: MNHEY and SMNVEV (reference sequence). CDR3 size: 15 residues. With V trimmed by 4 bases and J by 3 bases, 8 bases remained unmatched.

The CDR3 coding sequence is TGTGCCAGCAGCTGGATTTGGGACAGCTACAATGAGCAGTTCTTC. It is translated as CASSWIWDSYNEQFF. The rearrangement joins TRBV7-9 to TRBJ2-1; the match to TRBD1 covers 7 bases. CDR1 and CDR2 (germline): SEHNR, FQNEAQ (reference sequence). This CDR3 contains 15 residues. Trimming at V came to 4 bases and at J to 3 bases, leaving 6 bases not matched to a gene.

The chain employs TRBV2 and TRBJ1-2; possible D gene TRBD1, 5 bases. The V end lost 1 base, the J end lost 8 bases, and 14 bases lay between the germline ends. Germline CDR1 and CDR2: SNHLY and FYNNEI. CDR3 size: 14 residues. The CDR3 DNA reads TGTGCCAGCAGTGAAGATAGCAGGGCTTTGGGCTACACCTTC. Residues: CASSEDSRALGYTF.